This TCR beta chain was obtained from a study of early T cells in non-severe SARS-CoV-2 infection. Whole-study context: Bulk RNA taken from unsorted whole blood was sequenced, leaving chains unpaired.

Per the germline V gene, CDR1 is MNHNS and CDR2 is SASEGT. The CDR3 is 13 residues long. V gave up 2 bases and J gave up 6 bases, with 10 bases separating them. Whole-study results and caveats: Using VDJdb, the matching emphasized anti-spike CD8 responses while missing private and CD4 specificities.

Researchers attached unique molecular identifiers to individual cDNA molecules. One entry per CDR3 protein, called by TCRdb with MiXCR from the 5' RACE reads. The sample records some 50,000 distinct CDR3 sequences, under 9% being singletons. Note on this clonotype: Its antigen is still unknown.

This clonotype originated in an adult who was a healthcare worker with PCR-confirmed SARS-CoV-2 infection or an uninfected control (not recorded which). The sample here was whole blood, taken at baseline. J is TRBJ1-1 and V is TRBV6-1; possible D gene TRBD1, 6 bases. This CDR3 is CASSEQGQPEAFF. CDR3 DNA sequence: TGTGCCAGCAGTGAACAAGGACAGCCTGAAGCTTTCTTT.